In this sample, the clone carrying this T cell receptor (beta chain) turned up a few times. V gave up 1 base and J gave up 0 bases, with 6 bases separating them. In germline, CDR1 is SSHAT, CDR2 FNYEAQ (reference sequence). The CDR3 length is 14 residues. Through a sample-barcoded 5' primer and a J-beta primer mix, a second PCR was run for roughly 6 to 12 cycles. One entry per CDR3 protein, called by TCRdb with MiXCR from the 5' RACE reads. Of approximately 780,000 distinct CDR3 sequences detected, 20% to 30% appear once; the ten largest clones hold approximately 2.9%. This sample is drawn from a study of blood T cells in healthy people across ages. This sample was also put to use in a study of T cells of mothers and their children.

The clonotype was recovered from a boy aged 5-17 years in good health. The chain has TRBV7-7 and TRBJ2-5; possible D gene TRBD1, 5 bases. The specimen was blood. The DNA for the CDR3 is TGTGCCAGCAGCTTAGAGGGGAACCAAGAGACCCAGTACTTC. Its translation is CASSLEGNQETQYF.